These T cell receptor beta chains were read from a single sample in a study of T-cell memory formation after mild COVID-19. In TCRdb, the 5' RACE reads were re-called with MiXCR into one record per CDR3 protein. The sample contains about 470,000 distinct CDR3 sequences, around 25% of which appear only once. Material for sequencing was PBMCs or a T cell subset sorted from them (not recorded which). These receptors were obtained from an adult woman who had mild COVID-19 (a few samples of this study predate the infection). Cell type and time point are not known. Each CDR3 is given with its conserved first and last residue. D genes are given only for firm matches. Clone size appears in some rows only: once, few, many, or a class for an expanded clone.

>TRBJ2-1|TRBV27|once|.
TGTGCCAGCAGTCTCGACGGGGTGAGCGGTGAGCAGTTCTTC
CASSLDGVSGEQFF
>TRBJ1-2|TRBV12-3/TRBV12-4|many|.
TGTGCCAGCAGTTCCAGGTTCGGTGGCTACACCTTC
CASSSRFGGYTF
>TRBJ1-2|TRBV6-1|.|TRBD1
TGTGCCAGCAGAGGGACAGACCGTGGAGACTATGGCTACACCTTC
CASRGTDRGDYGYTF
>TRBJ2-5|TRBV7-7|.|TRBD2
TGTGCTAGCAGCCCTCGCGGGAGGGGAGAGACCCAGTACTTC
CASSPRGRGETQYF
>TRBJ2-3|TRBV14|.|.
TGTGCCAGCAGCCGGGACCAGAGCACAGATACGCAGTATTTT
CASSRDQSTDTQYF
>TRBJ1-2|TRBV19|many|.
TGTGCCAGTAGTATGGCCACCGGGACTGACTATGGCTACACCTTC
CASSMATGTDYGYTF
>TRBJ1-2|TRBV3-1|.|.
TGTGCCAGCAGCCAAGATATGGCTAACTATGGCTACACCTTC
CASSQDMANYGYTF
>TRBJ1-1|TRBV30|.|TRBD1
TGTGCCTGGGACAGGGCCACTGAAGCTTTCTTT
CAWDRATEAFF
>TRBJ2-7|TRBV29-1|.|TRBD1
TGCAGCGTCCTAGGGGGACAGAGCTCCTACGAGCAGTACTTC
CSVLGGQSSYEQYF
>TRBJ2-1|TRBV2|.|TRBD2
TGTGCCAGCAGGGAGACTAGCGGGGGTTACAATGAGCAGTTCTTC
CASRETSGGYNEQFF
>TRBJ2-7|TRBV7-2|few|TRBD2
TGTGCCAGCAGCCCCAGGACTAGCGGGAGTGAGCCCCCCTACGAGCAGTACTTC
CASSPRTSGSEPPYEQYF
>TRBJ2-1|TRBV5-1|.|.
TGCGCCAGCAGCTTGGAAGGGCGGCAGTACAATGAGCAGTTCTTC
CASSLEGRQYNEQFF
>TRBJ2-5|TRBV5-1|.|TRBD2
TGCGCCAGCACTAGCGGTACTTTAGGGGAGACCCAGTACTTC
CASTSGTLGETQYF